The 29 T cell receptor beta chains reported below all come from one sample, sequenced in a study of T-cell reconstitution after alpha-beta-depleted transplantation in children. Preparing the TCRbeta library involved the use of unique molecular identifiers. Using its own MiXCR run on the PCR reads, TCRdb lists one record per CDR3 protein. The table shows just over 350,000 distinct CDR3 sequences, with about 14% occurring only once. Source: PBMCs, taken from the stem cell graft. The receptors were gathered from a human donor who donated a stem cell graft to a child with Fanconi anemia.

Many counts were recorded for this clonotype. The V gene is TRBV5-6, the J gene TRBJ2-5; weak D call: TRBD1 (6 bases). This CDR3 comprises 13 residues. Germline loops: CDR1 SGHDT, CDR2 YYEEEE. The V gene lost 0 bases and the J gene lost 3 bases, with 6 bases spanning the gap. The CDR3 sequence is CASSLGTEETQYF. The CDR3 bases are TGTGCCAGCAGCTTGGGGACAGAAGAGACCCAGTACTTC.

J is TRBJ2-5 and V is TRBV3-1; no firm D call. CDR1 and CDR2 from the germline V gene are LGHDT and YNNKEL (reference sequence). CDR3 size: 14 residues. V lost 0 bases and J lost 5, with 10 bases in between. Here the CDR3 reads CASSQDYSLETQYF. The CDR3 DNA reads TGTGCCAGCAGCCAAGACTACAGTTTGGAGACCCAGTACTTC.

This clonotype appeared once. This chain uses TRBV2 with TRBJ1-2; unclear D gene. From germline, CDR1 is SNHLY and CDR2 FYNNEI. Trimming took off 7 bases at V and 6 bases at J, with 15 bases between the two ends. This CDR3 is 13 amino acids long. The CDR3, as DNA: TGTGCCAGCACCCGAGACGTTCAGCATGGCTACACCTTC. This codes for CASTRDVQHGYTF. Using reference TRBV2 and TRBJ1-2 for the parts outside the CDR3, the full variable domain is EPEVTQTPSHQVTQMGQEVILRCVPISNHLYFYWYRQILGQKVEFLVSFYNNEISEKSEIFDDQFSVERPDGSNFTLKIRSTKLEDSAMYFCASTRDVQHGYTFGSGTRLTVV.

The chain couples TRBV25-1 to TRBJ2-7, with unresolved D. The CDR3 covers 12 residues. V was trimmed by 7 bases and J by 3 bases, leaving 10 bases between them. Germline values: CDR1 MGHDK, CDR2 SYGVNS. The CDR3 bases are TGTGCCAGCACCGCTGGGAACTACGAGCAGTACTTC. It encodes CASTAGNYEQYF.

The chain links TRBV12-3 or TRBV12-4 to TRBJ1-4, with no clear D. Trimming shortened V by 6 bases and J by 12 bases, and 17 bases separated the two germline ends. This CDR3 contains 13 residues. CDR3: CASRERHPAELFF. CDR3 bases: TGTGCCAGCAGGGAAAGACACCCAGCGGAACTGTTTTTT.

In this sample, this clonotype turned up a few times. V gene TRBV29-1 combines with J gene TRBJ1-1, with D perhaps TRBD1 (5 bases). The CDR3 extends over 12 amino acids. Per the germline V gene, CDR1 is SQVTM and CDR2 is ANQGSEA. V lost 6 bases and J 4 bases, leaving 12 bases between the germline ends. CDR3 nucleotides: TGCAGCGTGACGGACACTCTCACTGAAGCTTTCTTT. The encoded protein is CSVTDTLTEAFF.

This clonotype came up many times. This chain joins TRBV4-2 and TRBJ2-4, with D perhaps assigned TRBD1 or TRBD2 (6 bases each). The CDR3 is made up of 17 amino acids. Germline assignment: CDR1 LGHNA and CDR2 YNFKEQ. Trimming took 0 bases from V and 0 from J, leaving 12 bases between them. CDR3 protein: CASSQDTGAGAKNIQYF. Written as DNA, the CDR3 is TGTGCCAGCAGCCAAGATACGGGGGCGGGAGCCAAAAACATTCAGTACTTC.

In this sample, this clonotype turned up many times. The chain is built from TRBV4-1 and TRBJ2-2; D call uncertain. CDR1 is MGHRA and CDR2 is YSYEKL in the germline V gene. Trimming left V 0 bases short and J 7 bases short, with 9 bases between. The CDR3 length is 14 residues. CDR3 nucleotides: TGCGCCAGCAGCCAAGAGTGGGTCTTCGGGGAGCTGTTTTTT. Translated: CASSQEWVFGELFF.

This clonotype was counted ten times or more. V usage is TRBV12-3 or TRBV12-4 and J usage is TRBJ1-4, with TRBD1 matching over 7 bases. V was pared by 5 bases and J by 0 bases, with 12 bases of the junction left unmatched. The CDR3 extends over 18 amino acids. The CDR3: CASSPDITGATTNEKLFF. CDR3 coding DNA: TGTGCCAGCAGTCCCGATATTACAGGGGCTACAACTAATGAAAAACTGTTTTTT.

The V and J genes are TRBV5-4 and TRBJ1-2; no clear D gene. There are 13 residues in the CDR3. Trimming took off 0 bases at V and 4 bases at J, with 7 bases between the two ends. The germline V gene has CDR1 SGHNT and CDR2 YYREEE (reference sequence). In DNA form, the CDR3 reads TGTGCCAGCAGCTTGGACCCGGCCTATGGCTACACCTTC. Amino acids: CASSLDPAYGYTF.

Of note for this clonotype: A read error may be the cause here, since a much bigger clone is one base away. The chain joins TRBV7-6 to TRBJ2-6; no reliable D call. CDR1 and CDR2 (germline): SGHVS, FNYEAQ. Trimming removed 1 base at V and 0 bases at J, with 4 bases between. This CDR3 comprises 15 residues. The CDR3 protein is CASSLDISGANVLTF. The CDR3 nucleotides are TGTGCCAGCAGCTTAGACATCTCTGGGGCCAACGTCCTGACTTTC.

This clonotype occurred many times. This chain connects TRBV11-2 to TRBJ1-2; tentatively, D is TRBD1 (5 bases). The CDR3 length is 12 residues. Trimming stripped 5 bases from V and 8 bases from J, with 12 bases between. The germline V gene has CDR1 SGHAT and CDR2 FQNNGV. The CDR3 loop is CASSPGRFGYTF. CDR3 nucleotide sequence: TGTGCCAGCAGCCCGGGACGGTTCGGCTACACCTTC. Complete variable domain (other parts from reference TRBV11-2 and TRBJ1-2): EAGVAQSPRYKIIEKRQSVAFWCNPISGHATLYWYQQILGQGPKLLIQFQNNGVVDDSQLPKDRFSAERLKGVDSTLKIQPAKLEDSAVYLCASSPGRFGYTFGSGTRLTVV.

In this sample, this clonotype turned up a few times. The CDR3 DNA reads TGTGCCAGCAGCTTAGATCCAGGTGGTTCACCCCTCCACTTT. It codes for CASSLDPGGSPLHF. The rearrangement links TRBV7-9 to TRBJ1-6; D is uncertain. The germline V and J ends were trimmed by 1 base and 9 bases, with 10 bases remaining between them. The CDR3 runs to 14 residues. CDR1 is SEHNR, CDR2 FQNEAQ, per germline (reference sequence).

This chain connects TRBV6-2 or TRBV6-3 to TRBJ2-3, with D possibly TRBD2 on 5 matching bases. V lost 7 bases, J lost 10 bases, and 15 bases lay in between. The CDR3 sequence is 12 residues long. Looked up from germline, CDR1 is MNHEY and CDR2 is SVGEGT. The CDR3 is CASKDWELAQYF. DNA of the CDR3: TGTGCCAGCAAGGATTGGGAGCTCGCGCAGTATTTT.

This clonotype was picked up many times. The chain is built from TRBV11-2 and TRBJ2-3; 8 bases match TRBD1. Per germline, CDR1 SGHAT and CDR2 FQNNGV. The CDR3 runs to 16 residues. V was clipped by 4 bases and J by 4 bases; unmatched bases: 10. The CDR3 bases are TGTGCCAGCAGCTGGCAAGGACAGGGAAGTTCAGATACGCAGTATTTT. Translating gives CASSWQGQGSSDTQYF. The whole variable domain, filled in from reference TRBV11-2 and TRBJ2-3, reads EAGVAQSPRYKIIEKRQSVAFWCNPISGHATLYWYQQILGQGPKLLIQFQNNGVVDDSQLPKDRFSAERLKGVDSTLKIQPAKLEDSAVYLCASSWQGQGSSDTQYFGPGTRLTVL.

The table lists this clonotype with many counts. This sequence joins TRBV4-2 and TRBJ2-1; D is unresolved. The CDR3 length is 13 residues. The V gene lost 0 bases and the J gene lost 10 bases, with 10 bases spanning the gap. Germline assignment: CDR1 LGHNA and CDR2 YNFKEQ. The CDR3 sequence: CASSQDPSREQFF. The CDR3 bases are TGTGCCAGCAGCCAAGATCCCTCCCGGGAGCAGTTCTTC.

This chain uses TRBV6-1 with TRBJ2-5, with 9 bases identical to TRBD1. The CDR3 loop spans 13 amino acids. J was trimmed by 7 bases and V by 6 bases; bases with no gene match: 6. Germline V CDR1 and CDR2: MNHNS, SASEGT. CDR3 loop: CASRGQGKGTQYF. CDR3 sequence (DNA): TGTGCCAGCAGGGGACAGGGAAAAGGGACCCAGTACTTC.

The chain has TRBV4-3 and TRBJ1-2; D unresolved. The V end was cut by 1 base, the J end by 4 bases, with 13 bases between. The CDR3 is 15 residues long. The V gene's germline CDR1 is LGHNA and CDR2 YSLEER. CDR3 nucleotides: TGCGCCAGCAGCCAAGTTTTGAGTGCTGGCTATGGCTACACCTTC. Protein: CASSQVLSAGYGYTF.

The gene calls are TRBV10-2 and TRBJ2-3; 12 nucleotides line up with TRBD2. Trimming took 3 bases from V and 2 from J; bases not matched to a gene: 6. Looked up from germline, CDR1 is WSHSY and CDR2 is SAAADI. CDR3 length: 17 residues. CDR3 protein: CASSETLAGGLTDTQYF. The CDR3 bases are TGCGCCAGCAGTGAAACACTAGCGGGGGGCCTCACAGATACGCAGTATTTT.

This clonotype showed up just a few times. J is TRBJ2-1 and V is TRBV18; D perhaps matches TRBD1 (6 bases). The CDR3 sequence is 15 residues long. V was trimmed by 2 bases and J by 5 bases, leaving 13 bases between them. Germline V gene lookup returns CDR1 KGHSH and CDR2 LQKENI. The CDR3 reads CASSPIMDRNNEQFF. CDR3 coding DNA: TGTGCCAGCTCACCAATTATGGACAGAAACAATGAGCAGTTCTTC.

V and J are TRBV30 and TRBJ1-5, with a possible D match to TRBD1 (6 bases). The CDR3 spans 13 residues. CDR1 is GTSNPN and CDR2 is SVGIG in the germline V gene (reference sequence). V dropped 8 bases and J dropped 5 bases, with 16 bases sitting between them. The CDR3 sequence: CARGAQGHQPQHF. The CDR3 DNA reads TGTGCCCGGGGGGCGCAGGGCCATCAGCCCCAGCATTTT.

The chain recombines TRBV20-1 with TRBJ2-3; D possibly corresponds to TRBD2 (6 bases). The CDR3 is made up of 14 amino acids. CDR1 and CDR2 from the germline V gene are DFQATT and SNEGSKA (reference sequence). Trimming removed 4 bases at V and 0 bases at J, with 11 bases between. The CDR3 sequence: CSATGLTSTDTQYF. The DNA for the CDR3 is TGCAGTGCTACTGGACTAACTAGCACAGATACGCAGTATTTT.

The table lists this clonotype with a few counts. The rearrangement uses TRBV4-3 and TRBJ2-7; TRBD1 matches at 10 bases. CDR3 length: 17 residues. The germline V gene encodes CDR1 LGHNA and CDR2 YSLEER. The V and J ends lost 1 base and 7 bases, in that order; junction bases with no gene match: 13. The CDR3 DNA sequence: TGCGCCAGCAGCCAAGGGGTTTCATTGGGGACAGGGGAAGAGCAGTACTTC. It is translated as CASSQGVSLGTGEEQYF.

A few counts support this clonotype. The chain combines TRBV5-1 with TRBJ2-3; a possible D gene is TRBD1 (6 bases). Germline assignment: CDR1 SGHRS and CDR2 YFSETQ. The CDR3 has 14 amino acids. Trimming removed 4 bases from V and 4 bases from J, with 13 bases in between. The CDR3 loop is CASSLISGADTQYF. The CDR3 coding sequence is TGCGCCAGCAGCCTCATATCAGGGGCAGATACGCAGTATTTT.

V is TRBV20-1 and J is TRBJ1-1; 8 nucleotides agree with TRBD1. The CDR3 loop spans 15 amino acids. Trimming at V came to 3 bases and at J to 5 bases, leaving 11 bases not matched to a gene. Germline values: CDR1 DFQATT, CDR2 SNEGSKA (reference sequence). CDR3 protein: CSASSSLDRGTEAFF. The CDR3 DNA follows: TGCAGTGCTAGCTCGTCTCTCGACAGGGGAACTGAAGCTTTCTTT.

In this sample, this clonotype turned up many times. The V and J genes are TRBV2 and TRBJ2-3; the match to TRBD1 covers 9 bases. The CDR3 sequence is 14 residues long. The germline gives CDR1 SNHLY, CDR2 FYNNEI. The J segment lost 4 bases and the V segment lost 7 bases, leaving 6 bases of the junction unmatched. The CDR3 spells CASTRDRDSDTQYF. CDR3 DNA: TGTGCCAGCACCAGGGACAGGGACTCAGATACGCAGTATTTT.

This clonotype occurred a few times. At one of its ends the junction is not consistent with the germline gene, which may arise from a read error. The chain's CDR3 is CASSPTEGFGGTQYF. CDR3 nucleotides: TGTGCTAGCAGCCCTACAGAGGGATTCGGCGGGACCCAGTACTTC. This chain uses TRBV7-7 with TRBJ2-5, with a tentative D call TRBD2 (5 bases). This CDR3 has 15 residues. Germline V gene data show CDR1 as SSHAT and CDR2 as FNYEAQ (reference sequence). Full variable domain (remainder filled in from reference TRBV7-7 and TRBJ2-5): GAGVSQSPRYKVTKRGQDVTLRCDPISSHATLYWYQQALGQGPEFLTYFNYEAQPDKSGLPSDRFSAERPEGSISTLTIQRTEQRDSAMYRCASSPTEGFGGTQYFGPGTRLLVL.

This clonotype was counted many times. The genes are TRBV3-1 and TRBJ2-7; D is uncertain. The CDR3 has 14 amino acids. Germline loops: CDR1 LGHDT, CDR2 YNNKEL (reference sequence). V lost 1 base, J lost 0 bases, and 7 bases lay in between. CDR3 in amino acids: CASSQVPFSYEQYF. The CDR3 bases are TGTGCCAGCAGCCAAGTCCCGTTCTCCTACGAGCAGTACTTC.

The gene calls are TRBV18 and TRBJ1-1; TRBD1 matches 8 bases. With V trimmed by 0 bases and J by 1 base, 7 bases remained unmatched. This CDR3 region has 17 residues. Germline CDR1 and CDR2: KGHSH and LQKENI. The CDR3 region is CASSPPGRDRRNTEAFF. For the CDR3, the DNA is TGTGCCAGCTCACCACCGGGCCGGGACAGGAGGAACACTGAAGCTTTCTTT.